This TCR beta chain stems from a study of blood T cell repertoires in COVID-19. Study-level background: Both acute and convalescent COVID-19 samples were obtained from the United States, Italy and Spain. Nucleic acid was either cDNA or gDNA, and it came from T cells, B-cell-depleted T cells, or PBMCs.

This table comes from immunoSEQ multiplex PCR, and its TCRdb copy is limited to in-frame clones, with some not included. The repertoire holds 130,000 or so clones, with about 83% as singletons. This clone appeared once. Sequencing used peripheral blood. The sequence came from a man in his 60s with acute or convalescent COVID-19.

In DNA, the CDR3 is TGTGCCAGCAGTTCCCCCGGCCAGGTGCAGACCCAGTACTTC. Protein: CASSSPGQVQTQYF. The V gene is TRBV6-2 or TRBV6-3, the J gene TRBJ2-5; no reliable D call. Trimming stripped 4 bases from V and 6 bases from J, with 15 bases between. Germline assignment: CDR1 MNHEY and CDR2 SVGEGT. CDR3 size: 14 residues.